The clone carrying this T cell receptor (beta chain) was found a few times. In the authors' workflow: Amplification from reference gene primers served as the basis for estimated nucleated cell counts. Profiling relied on immunoSEQ multiplex PCR, and the TCRdb table lists in-frame clones only, not all of them. That table supplies the V and J calls and clone size; D and trimming were determined from the DNA. In the table there are about 36,000 clones, around four fifths of which are singletons. The data derive from a study of blood T cell repertoires in COVID-19. About the research overall: From the United States, Italy and Spain came samples of acute and convalescent COVID-19. In each case, the material was cDNA or gDNA derived from T cells, B-cell-depleted T cells, or PBMCs.

CDR1 MDHEN and CDR2 SYDVKM come from the germline V gene. The CDR3 length is 12 residues. The ends were cut back, 3 bases at V and 8 bases at J, with 8 bases in the middle. The sequenced sample was peripheral blood. This receptor was identified in a human donor in a cohort sampled during active COVID-19. The chain uses TRBV28 and TRBJ1-5, with D unclear. In DNA, the CDR3 is TGTGCCAGCAGTTTGGTGGGAGAGCCCCAGCATTTT. It specifies CASSLVGEPQHF.